This T cell receptor beta chain was found in a study of T cells in Graves' hyperthyroidism and ophthalmopathy (dated 2019 in TCRdb). A note on the overall study: Peripheral blood samples were taken at the time of initial diagnosis, prior to any treatment. To identify TCR V-J signatures that set the groups apart, the researchers used a discovery cohort of about a hundred patients, made up of 40 to 45 with Graves' ophthalmopathy and 57 with stable Graves' hyperthyroidism. Prospective prediction of ophthalmopathy was tested in an independent validation cohort of under 20 hyperthyroidism patients and around 16 patients who later progressed to ophthalmopathy. The roughly 94 discovery patients were randomly split 7:3 into training and test sets. Thyroid tissue and blood T-cell repertoires from roughly 6 Graves' hyperthyroidism patients were also compared in the study. After sampling, hyperthyroidism patients received methimazole starting at 30 mg daily, and ophthalmopathy patients received high-dose intravenous methylprednisolone. TCR Vbeta CDR3 sequencing of 120 to 150 peripheral blood samples (fewer than 45 ophthalmopathy, about 75 hyperthyroidism and roughly 17 progressor patients) is reported in the paper. Results and caveats for the whole study, not just this receptor: No statistical method was used to fix the sample size in advance, and group allocation was not hidden from the investigators. Most expanded thyroid clonotypes (frequency above 0.001) were also detected in blood, suggesting blood repertoires may reflect thyroid immune responses. Ophthalmopathy was separated from stable hyperthyroidism by a 13 V-J signature model, with approximately 86% sensitivity and about 84% specificity obtained in cross-validation and 80%/75% obtained in testing. During validation, the model predicted progression to ophthalmopathy a median of around six months ahead of onset, with around 65% sensitivity and 72.22% specificity.

The germline V gene encodes CDR1 SGHTA and CDR2 FQGNSA. The CDR3 runs 16 amino acids, cysteine and phenylalanine included. The entry retains the CDR3 DNA only, 48 bases that are in frame from base 1. Trimming leaves V shorter by 4 bases and J shorter by 10 bases, with the junction holding 14 bases beyond the gene matches. The hyperthyroidism patients were between 18 and 65 years old and newly diagnosed, with a disease duration of less than 2 months. Patients with uncontrolled infections, other autoimmune diseases, pregnancy or lactation were excluded. Clinical symptoms, serum thyroxine and TRAb, thyroid ultrasound, and orbital computed tomography formed the basis for the diagnoses. For progressor patients, blood was drawn at the first diagnosis of hyperthyroidism, before any ophthalmopathy symptoms had appeared. Ficoll-Paque density gradient centrifugation was used to isolate PBMCs from 9.5 to 10 ml of fresh peripheral blood. Patients classed as progressors first received a Graves' hyperthyroidism diagnosis and then went on to develop ophthalmopathy during follow-up. Total RNA was extracted using Trizol reagent, and RNA quality was assessed on an Agilent 2100 Bioanalyzer.

At least ten counts were recorded for this clonotype. Its antigen is unknown. No base qualities exist here, and no much larger clone lies one base off it. The TCR beta CDR3 regions were amplified from the RNA transcripts. A first-round RT-PCR of the TCR CDR3 used the HTBI primer set with the Qiagen OneStep RT-PCR kit. Libraries were constructed in a second round of multiplex PCR, after which size selection and purification were performed. The libraries were sequenced on an Illumina HiSeq2000 using paired-end 100 bp reads. In the original analysis: SOAPnuke was used to process the raw data, throwing out any read that contained adapters or uncalled bases, had a mean Phred below 15, or lacked an exact constant-primer or identifier match. COPE v1.2.5 was used to merge high-quality paired reads, and clonotypes were defined as unique nucleotide sequences. MiTCR v1.1 was used to align clonotypes to the IMGT TRBV, TRBD and TRBJ reference segments. The analysis included only V-J combinations with a frequency above 0.0001, which together covered about 99% of the repertoires. The TCS score was defined as the ratio of F50 (clonal expansion) to E x V (chaos), calculated using BLOSUM62-based TCRdist between CDR3 peptides within each V-J. Welch's t-statistics and random forest reduced around 520 V-J features to some 14, which were used in a naive Bayes classifier (R e1071). TCRdb passed the public sequencing reads through fastp at Q25 and MiXCR, retaining productive beta sequences. Entries that share a CDR3 protein sequence are merged under the most common genes and DNA. These V and J calls derive from TCRdb rather than the authors' analysis. The sample has approximately 360,000 distinct CDR3 sequences on record, about a sixth of them singletons. The top ten hold around a quarter of the sample.

This receptor was obtained from a woman younger than 30 with Graves' hyperthyroidism that later progressed to Graves' ophthalmopathy. This chain joins TRBV7-2 to TRBJ2-1, with 9 bases aligning to TRBD2. Specimen: blood. In nucleotide form, the sequence is TGTGCCAGCAGCTCCCGGAGGGTAGCGGGAGTAGGCGAGCAGTTCTTC. Protein translation: CASSSRRVAGVGEQFF.